A selection of T cell receptor delta chains follows, all from one sample in a study of Vδ1+ human thymocytes. TCRdb reprocessed the multiplex PCR reads through CATT. Among about 75,000 delta-chain clones listed, approximately 30% were seen once. The source material was Vdelta1+ gamma-delta thymocytes from the thymus. These receptors came from a boy in the first two years of life who had congenital heart surgery. Both conserved end residues are part of each CDR3. The order of the fields is V gene, J gene, CDR3 protein.

v_gene: TRDV1; j_gene: TRDJ1; CDR3aa: CALGEGPPWEKLIF
v_gene: TRDV1; j_gene: TRDJ1; CDR3aa: CALGPNQHKQYWGIRDTDKLIF
v_gene: TRDV1; j_gene: TRDJ1; CDR3aa: CALGEERDWGIPDKLIF
v_gene: TRDV1; j_gene: TRDJ1; CDR3aa: CALGESPPLSEGLGDLADKLIF
v_gene: TRDV2; j_gene: TRDJ3; CDR3aa: CACDPPGGWDTRRMFF
v_gene: TRDV1; j_gene: TRDJ1; CDR3aa: CALGEPTGLGDTDKLIF
v_gene: TRDV1; j_gene: TRDJ1; CDR3aa: CALGELQPRGDRTDKLIF
v_gene: TRDV1; j_gene: TRDJ1; CDR3aa: CALGEFGLGHTDKLIF
v_gene: TRDV2; j_gene: TRDJ1; CDR3aa: CATALGSVLGDTRTDKLIF
v_gene: TRDV1; j_gene: TRDJ1; CDR3aa: CALGELAFPKQSNWGIRCGYTDKLIF
v_gene: TRDV1; j_gene: TRDJ1; CDR3aa: CALGEIPEVLGDKLIF
v_gene: TRDV1; j_gene: TRDJ1; CDR3aa: CALGLVPKSSHTTGGYSYTDKLIF
v_gene: TRDV1; j_gene: TRDJ1; CDR3aa: CALGELGSCPSELNTDKLIF
v_gene: TRDV1; j_gene: TRDJ1; CDR3aa: CALGEYLRWYTDKLIF
v_gene: TRDV1; j_gene: TRDJ1; CDR3aa: CALGEPIQLGNWGLYTDKLIF
v_gene: TRDV1; j_gene: TRDJ1; CDR3aa: CALGAKLVPNRYWGIRDKLIF
v_gene: TRDV1; j_gene: TRDJ1; CDR3aa: CALGGLAFLPNGTYWGDYTDKLIF
v_gene: TRDV1; j_gene: TRDJ1; CDR3aa: CALGELVEQEGEPYTDKLIF
v_gene: TRDV1; j_gene: TRDJ1; CDR3aa: CALGGGPGGDYTDKLIF
v_gene: TRDV1; j_gene: TRDJ1; CDR3aa: CALGERCGGSQLIF
v_gene: TRDV1; j_gene: TRDJ1; CDR3aa: CALGEKSYTYWFYPYTDKLIF
v_gene: TRDV2; j_gene: TRDJ1; CDR3aa: CACDTGPWGIPRPDKLIF
v_gene: TRDV1; j_gene: TRDJ1; CDR3aa: CALEFPLSGVPRALIF
v_gene: TRDV1; j_gene: TRDJ1; CDR3aa: CALGELGVSHLVLGDTADKLIF
v_gene: TRDV1; j_gene: TRDJ1; CDR3aa: CALGSHPLYVKGSTDKLIF
v_gene: TRDV1; j_gene: TRDJ1; CDR3aa: CALGEVSSWGIRWEPDKLIF
v_gene: TRDV2; j_gene: TRDJ1; CDR3aa: CACELESGVHTDKLIF
v_gene: TRDV1; j_gene: TRDJ1; CDR3aa: CALGAPLEDKLIF
v_gene: TRDV1; j_gene: TRDJ1; CDR3aa: CALGEPKALGTIWGIPQYTDKLIF
v_gene: TRDV1; j_gene: TRDJ1; CDR3aa: CALGELSFLRSLGDPYTDKLIF
v_gene: TRDV1; j_gene: TRDJ1; CDR3aa: CALGELQGPDKLIF
v_gene: TRDV1; j_gene: TRDJ1; CDR3aa: CALGNSYMSGIRADKLIF
v_gene: TRDV1; j_gene: TRDJ1; CDR3aa: CALGVPGALGGTDKLIF
v_gene: TRDV1; j_gene: TRDJ1; CDR3aa: CALGERKAILGDNTDKLIF
v_gene: TRDV1; j_gene: TRDJ1; CDR3aa: CALGEDYYTGGFSGDKLIF
v_gene: TRDV1; j_gene: TRDJ1; CDR3aa: CALGARFLRVLGDRRVSTDKLIF
v_gene: TRDV2; j_gene: TRDJ1; CDR3aa: CACDRTGGYAGWTDKLIF
v_gene: TRDV1; j_gene: TRDJ1; CDR3aa: CALGELSTPSRTGGTIPHTDKLIF
v_gene: TRDV2; j_gene: TRDJ3; CDR3aa: CACDPRPGDTRQMFF
v_gene: TRDV1; j_gene: TRDJ1; CDR3aa: CALGERHGLPGSLGETLYTDKLIF
v_gene: TRDV1; j_gene: TRDJ1; CDR3aa: CALGELEHSSYGRSGKTGGPNTDKLIF
v_gene: TRDV1; j_gene: TRDJ1; CDR3aa: CALGACPSRDTDKLIF
v_gene: TRDV1; j_gene: TRDJ1; CDR3aa: CALGELSKLGGPKLNIDKLIF
v_gene: TRDV1; j_gene: TRDJ1; CDR3aa: CALGELQELHTDKLIF
v_gene: TRDV2; j_gene: TRDJ3; CDR3aa: CACEYWEAPWDTRQMFF
v_gene: TRDV1; j_gene: TRDJ1; CDR3aa: CALGLFPAVQLAGGSDKLIF
v_gene: TRDV1; j_gene: TRDJ1; CDR3aa: CALGEERGYEGYTDKLIF
v_gene: TRDV1; j_gene: TRDJ1; CDR3aa: CALGSPLPTDKLIF
v_gene: TRDV1; j_gene: TRDJ1; CDR3aa: CALGEASATAPYYTDKLIF
v_gene: TRDV1; j_gene: TRDJ1; CDR3aa: CALGELAGDGSYPWGHKLIF